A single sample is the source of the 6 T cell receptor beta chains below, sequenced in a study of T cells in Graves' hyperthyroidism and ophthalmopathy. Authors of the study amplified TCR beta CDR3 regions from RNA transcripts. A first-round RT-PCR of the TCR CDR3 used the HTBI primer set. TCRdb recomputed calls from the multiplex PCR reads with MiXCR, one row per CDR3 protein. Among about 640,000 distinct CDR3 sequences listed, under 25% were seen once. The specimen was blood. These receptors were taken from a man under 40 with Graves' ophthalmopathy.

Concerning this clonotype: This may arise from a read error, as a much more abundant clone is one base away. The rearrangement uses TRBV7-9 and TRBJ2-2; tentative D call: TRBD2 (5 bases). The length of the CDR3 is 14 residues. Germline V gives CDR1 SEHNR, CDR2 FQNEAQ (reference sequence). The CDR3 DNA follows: TGTGCCAGCAGCTTTAGCGAGAACACCGGGGAGCCGTTTTTT. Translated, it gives CASSFSENTGEPFF.

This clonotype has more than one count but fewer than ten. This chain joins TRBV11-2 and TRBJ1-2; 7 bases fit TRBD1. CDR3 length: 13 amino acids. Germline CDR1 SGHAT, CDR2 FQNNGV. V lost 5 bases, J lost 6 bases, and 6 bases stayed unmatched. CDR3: CASSNRDRDGYTF. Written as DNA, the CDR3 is TGTGCCAGCAGCAACCGGGACAGAGATGGCTACACCTTC.

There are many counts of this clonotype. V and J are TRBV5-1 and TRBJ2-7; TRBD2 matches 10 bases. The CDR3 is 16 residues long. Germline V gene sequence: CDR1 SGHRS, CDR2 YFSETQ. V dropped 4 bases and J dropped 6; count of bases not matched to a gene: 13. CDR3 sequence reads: CASSRTSGGNLGEQYF. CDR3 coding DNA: TGCGCCAGCAGCCGGACTAGCGGAGGGAATCTCGGCGAGCAGTACTTC. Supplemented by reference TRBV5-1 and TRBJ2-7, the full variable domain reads KAGVTQTPRYLIKTRGQQVTLSCSPISGHRSVSWYQQTPGQGLQFLFEYFSETQRNKGNFPGRFSGRQFSNSRSEMNVSTLELGDSALYLCASSRTSGGNLGEQYFGPGTRLTVT.

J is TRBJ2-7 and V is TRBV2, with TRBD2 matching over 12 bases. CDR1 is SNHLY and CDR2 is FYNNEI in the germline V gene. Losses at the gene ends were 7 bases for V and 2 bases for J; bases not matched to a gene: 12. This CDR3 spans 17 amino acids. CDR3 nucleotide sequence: TGTGCCAGCAAGGGGGGACTAGCGGGCGGCCGAGCCTACGAGCAGTACTTC. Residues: CASKGGLAGGRAYEQYF.

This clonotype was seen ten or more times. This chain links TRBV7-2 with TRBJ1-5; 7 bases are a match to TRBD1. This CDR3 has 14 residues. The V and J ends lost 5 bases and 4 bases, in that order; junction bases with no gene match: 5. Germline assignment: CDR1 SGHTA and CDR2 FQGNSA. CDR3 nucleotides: TGTGCCAGCAGCCCAGGGGGTACAAATCAGCCCCAGCATTTT. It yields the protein CASSPGGTNQPQHF.

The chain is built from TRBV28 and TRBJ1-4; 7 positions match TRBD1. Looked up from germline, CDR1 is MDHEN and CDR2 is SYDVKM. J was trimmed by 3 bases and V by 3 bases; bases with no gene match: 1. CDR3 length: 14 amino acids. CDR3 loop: CASSFGTANEKLFF. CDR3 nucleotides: TGTGCCAGCAGTTTCGGGACAGCTAATGAAAAACTGTTTTTT.